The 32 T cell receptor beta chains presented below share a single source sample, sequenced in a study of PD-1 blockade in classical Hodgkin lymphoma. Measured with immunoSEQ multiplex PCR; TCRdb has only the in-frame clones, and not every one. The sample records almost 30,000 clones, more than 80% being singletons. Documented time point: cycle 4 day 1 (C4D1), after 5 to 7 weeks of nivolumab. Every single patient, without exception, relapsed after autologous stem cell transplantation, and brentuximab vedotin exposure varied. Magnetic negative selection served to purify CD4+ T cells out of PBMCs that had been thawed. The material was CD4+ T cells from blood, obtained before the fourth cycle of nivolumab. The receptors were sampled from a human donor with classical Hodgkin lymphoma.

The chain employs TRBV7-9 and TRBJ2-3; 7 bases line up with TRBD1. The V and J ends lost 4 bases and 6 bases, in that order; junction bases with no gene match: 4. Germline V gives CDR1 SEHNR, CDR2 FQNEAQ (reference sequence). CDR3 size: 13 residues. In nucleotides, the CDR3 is TGTGCCAGCAGCTCTACAGGGGCGGATACGCAGTATTTT. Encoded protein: CASSSTGADTQYF.

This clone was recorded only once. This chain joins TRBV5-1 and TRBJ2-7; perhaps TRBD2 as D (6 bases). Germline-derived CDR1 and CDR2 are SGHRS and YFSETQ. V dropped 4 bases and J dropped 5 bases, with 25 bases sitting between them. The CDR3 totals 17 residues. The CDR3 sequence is CASSPVPGLARSNEQYF. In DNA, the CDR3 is TGCGCCAGCAGCCCGGTCCCGGGACTGGCTCGGAGCAACGAGCAGTACTTC.

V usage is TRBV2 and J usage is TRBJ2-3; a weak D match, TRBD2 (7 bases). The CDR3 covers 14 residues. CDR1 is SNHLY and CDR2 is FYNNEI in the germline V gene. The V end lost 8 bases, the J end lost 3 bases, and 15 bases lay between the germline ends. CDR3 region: CASQLGGATDTQYF. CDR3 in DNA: TGTGCCAGCCAGCTGGGGGGGGCGACAGATACGCAGTATTTT.

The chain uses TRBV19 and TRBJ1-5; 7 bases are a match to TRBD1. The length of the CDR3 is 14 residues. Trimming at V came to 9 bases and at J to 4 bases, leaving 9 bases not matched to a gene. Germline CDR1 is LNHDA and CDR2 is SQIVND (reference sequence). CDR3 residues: CASGRDRVNQPQHF. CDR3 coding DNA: TGTGCCAGCGGACGAGACAGGGTTAATCAGCCCCAGCATTTT.

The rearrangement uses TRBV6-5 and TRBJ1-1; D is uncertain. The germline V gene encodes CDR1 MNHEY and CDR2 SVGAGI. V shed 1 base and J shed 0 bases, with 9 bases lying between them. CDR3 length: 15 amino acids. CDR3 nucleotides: TGTGCCAGCAGTTACTTGTCCACGGTGAACACTGAAGCTTTCTTT. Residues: CASSYLSTVNTEAFF.

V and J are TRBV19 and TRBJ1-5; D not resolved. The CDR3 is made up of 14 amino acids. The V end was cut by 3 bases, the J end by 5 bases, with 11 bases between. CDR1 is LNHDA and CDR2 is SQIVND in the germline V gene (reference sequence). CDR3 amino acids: CASSIEGRDQPQHF. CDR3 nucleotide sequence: TGTGCCAGTAGTATTGAAGGTAGGGATCAGCCCCAGCATTTT.

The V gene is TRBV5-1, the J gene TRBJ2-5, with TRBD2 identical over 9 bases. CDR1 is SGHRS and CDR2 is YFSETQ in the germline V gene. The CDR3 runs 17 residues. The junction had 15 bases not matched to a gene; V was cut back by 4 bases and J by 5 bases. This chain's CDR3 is CASSMGLAGPGTETQYF. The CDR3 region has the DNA TGCGCCAGCAGCATGGGACTAGCCGGTCCCGGGACGGAGACCCAGTACTTC.

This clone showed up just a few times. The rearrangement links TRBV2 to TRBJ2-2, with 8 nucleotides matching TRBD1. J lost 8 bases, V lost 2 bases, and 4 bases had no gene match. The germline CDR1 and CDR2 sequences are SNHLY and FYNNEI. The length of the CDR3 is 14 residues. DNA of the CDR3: TGTGCCAGCAGTGAACAGGGGGCGCGTGGGGAGCTGTTTTTT. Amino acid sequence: CASSEQGARGELFF. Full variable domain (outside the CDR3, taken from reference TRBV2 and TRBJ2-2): EPEVTQTPSHQVTQMGQEVILRCVPISNHLYFYWYRQILGQKVEFLVSFYNNEISEKSEIFDDQFSVERPDGSNFTLKIRSTKLEDSAMYFCASSEQGARGELFFGEGSRLTVL.

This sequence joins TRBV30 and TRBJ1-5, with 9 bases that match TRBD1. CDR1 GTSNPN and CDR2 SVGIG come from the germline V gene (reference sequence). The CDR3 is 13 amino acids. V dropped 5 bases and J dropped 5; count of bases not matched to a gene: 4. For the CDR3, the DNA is TGTGCCTGGGGGACAGGGTACGATCAGCCCCAGCATTTT. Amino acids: CAWGTGYDQPQHF. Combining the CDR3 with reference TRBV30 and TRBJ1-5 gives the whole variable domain SQTIHQWPATLVQPVGSPLSLECTVEGTSNPNLYWYRQAAGRGLQLLFYSVGIGQISSEVPQNLSASRPQDRQFILSSKKLLLSDSGFYLCAWGTGYDQPQHFGDGTRLSIL.

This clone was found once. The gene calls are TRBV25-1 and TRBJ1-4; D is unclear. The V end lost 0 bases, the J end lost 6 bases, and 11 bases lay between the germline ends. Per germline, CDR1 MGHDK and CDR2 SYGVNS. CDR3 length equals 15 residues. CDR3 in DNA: TGTGCCAGCAGTGAATATGAACAGTTAGATGAAAAACTGTTTTTT. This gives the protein CASSEYEQLDEKLFF.

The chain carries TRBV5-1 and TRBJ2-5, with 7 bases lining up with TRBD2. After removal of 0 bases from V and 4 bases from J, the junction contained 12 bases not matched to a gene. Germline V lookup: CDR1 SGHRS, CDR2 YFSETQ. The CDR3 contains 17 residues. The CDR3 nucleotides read TGCGCCAGCAGCTTGGCCGGGAGCGGGGTTATGGGAGAGACCCAGTACTTC. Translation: CASSLAGSGVMGETQYF.

CDR3 loop: CSAWYYEQYF. The CDR3 DNA reads TGCAGTGCTTGGTACTACGAGCAGTACTTC. The J gene is TRBJ2-7, the V gene TRBV20-1, with unresolved D. Germline V gene data show CDR1 as DFQATT and CDR2 as SNEGSKA (reference sequence). Trimming removed 5 bases from V and 3 bases from J, with 5 bases in between. The CDR3 contains 10 residues.

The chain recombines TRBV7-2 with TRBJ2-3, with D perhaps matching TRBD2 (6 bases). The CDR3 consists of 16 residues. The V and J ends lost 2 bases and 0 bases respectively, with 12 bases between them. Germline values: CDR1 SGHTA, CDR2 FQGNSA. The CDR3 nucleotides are TGTGCCAGCAGCTTAACGGGGGTTTCTAGCACAGATACGCAGTATTTT. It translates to CASSLTGVSSTDTQYF. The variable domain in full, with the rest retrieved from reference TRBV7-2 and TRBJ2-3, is GAGVSQSPSNKVTEKGKDVELRCDPISGHTALYWYRQSLGQGLEFLIYFQGNSAPDKSGLPSDRFSAERTGGSVSTLTIQRTQQEDSAVYLCASSLTGVSSTDTQYFGPGTRLTVL.

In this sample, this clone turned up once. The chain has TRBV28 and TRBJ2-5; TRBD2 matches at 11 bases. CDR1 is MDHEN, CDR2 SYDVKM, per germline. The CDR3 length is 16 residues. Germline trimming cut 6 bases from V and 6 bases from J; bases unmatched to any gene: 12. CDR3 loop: CASSPPGLAAWKTQYF. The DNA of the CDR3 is TGTGCCAGCAGCCCACCGGGACTAGCGGCTTGGAAGACCCAGTACTTC.

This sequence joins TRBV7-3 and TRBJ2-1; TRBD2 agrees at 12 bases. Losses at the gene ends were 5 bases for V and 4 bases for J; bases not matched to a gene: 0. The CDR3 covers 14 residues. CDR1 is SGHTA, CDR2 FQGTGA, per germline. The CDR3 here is CASSLAGGYNEQFF. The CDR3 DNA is TGTGCCAGCAGCCTAGCGGGGGGGTACAATGAGCAGTTCTTC.

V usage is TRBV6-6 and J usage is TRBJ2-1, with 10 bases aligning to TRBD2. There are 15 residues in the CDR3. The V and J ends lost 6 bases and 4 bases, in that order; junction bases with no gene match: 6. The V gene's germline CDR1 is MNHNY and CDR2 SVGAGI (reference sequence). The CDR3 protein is CASRQSGGEYNEQFF. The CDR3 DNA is TGTGCCAGCAGACAGAGCGGGGGGGAATACAATGAGCAGTTCTTC.

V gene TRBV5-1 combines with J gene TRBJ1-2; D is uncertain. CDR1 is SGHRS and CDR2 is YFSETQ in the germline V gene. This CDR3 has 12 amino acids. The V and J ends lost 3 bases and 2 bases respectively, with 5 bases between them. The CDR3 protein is CASSSQNYGYTF. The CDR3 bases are TGCGCCAGCAGCTCACAGAACTATGGCTACACCTTC.

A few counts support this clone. The CDR3, as DNA: TGTGCCAGCTCTAAGACAGGGGACTATGGCTACACCTTC. It encodes CASSKTGDYGYTF. This sequence joins TRBV28 and TRBJ1-2; 8 positions match TRBD1. V shed 8 bases, J shed 3 bases, and the junction held 5 bases outside the gene matches. Germline V gene lookup returns CDR1 MDHEN and CDR2 SYDVKM. The CDR3 is made up of 13 amino acids.

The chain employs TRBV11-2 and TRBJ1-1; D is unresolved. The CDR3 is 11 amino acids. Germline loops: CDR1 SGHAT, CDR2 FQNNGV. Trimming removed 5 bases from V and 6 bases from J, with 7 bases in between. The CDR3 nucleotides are TGTGCCAGCAGCCCCAAGGCTGAAGCTTTCTTT. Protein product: CASSPKAEAFF. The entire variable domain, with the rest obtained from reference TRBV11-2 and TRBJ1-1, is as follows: EAGVAQSPRYKIIEKRQSVAFWCNPISGHATLYWYQQILGQGPKLLIQFQNNGVVDDSQLPKDRFSAERLKGVDSTLKIQPAKLEDSAVYLCASSPKAEAFFGQGTRLTVV.

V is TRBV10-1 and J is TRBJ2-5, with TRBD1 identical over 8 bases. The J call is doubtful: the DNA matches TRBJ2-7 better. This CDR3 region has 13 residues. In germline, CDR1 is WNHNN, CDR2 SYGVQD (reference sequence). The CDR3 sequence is CASKKGQVYEQYF. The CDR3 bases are TGCGCCAGCAAGAAGGGACAGGTCTACGAGCAGTACTTC.

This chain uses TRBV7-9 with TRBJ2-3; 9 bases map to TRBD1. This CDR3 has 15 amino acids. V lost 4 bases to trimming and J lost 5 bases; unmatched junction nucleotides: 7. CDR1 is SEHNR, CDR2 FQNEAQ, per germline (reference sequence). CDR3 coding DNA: TGTGCCAGCAGCTCGCGGGACAGGGCAAGAGATACGCAGTATTTT. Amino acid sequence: CASSSRDRARDTQYF.

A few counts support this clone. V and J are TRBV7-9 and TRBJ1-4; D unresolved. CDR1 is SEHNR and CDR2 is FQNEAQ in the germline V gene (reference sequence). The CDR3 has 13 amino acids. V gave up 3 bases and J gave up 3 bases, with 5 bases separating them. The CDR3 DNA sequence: TGTGCCAGCAGCTTTGGCCCTAATGAAAAACTGTTTTTT. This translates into CASSFGPNEKLFF.

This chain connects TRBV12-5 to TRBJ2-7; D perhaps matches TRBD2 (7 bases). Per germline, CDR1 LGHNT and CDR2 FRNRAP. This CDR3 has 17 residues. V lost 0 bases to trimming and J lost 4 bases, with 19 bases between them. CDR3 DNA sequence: TGTGCTAGTGGTTTGGTACTCGGCGGGGGCAGTGGTTACGAGCAGTACTTC. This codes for CASGLVLGGGSGYEQYF.

CDR3: CASSLVGTDYEQYF. In DNA, the CDR3 is TGCGCCAGCAGCTTGGTTGGCACCGACTACGAGCAGTACTTC. V gene TRBV5-1 combines with J gene TRBJ2-7; D call uncertain. Germline V gene data show CDR1 as SGHRS and CDR2 as YFSETQ. With 0 bases removed from V and 3 bases from J, the gap between germline ends came to 10 bases. The length of the CDR3 is 14 residues.

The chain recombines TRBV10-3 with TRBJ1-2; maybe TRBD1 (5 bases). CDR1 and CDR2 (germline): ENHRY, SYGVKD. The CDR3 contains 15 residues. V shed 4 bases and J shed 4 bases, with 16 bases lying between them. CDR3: CAISVFRAEGYGYTF. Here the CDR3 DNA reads TGTGCCATCAGTGTATTCAGGGCCGAGGGCTATGGCTACACCTTC.

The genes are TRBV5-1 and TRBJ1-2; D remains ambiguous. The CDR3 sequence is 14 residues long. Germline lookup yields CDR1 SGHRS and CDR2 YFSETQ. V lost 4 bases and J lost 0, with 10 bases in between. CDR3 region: CASSVEGSNYGYTF. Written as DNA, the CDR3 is TGCGCCAGCAGCGTCGAGGGATCTAACTATGGCTACACCTTC. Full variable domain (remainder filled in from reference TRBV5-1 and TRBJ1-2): KAGVTQTPRYLIKTRGQQVTLSCSPISGHRSVSWYQQTPGQGLQFLFEYFSETQRNKGNFPGRFSGRQFSNSRSEMNVSTLELGDSALYLCASSVEGSNYGYTFGSGTRLTVV.

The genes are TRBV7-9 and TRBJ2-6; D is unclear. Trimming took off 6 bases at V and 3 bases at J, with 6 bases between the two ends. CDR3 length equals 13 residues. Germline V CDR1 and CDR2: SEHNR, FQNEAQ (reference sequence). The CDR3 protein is CASRMYGANVLTF. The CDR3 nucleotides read TGTGCCAGCAGGATGTATGGGGCCAACGTCCTGACTTTC.

CDR3 residues: CSVEQGYEQYF. CDR3 DNA: TGCAGCGTTGAACAGGGCTACGAGCAGTACTTC. The V gene is TRBV29-1, the J gene TRBJ2-7; D is perhaps TRBD1 (5 bases). The V and J ends lost 2 bases and 3 bases respectively, with 5 bases between them. The CDR3 length is 11 residues. CDR1 and CDR2 from the germline V gene are SQVTM and ANQGSEA.

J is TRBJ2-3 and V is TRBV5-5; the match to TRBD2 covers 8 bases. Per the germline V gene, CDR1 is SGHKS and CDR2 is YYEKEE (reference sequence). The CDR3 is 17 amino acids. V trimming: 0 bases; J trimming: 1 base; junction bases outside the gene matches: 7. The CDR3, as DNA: TGTGCCAGCAGCTTGGCGGTCGGGGGGGGAGGCACAGATACGCAGTATTTT. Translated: CASSLAVGGGGTDTQYF.

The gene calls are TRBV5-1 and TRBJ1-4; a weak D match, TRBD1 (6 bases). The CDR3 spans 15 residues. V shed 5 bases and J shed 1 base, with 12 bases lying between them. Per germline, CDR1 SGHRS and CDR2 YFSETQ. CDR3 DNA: TGCGCCAGCAGTAACGAGGGGGGAACTAATGAAAAACTGTTTTTT. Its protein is CASSNEGGTNEKLFF.

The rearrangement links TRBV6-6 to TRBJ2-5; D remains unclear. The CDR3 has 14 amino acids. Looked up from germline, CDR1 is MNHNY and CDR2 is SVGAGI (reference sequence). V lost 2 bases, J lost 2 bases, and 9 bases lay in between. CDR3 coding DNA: TGTGCCAGCAGTTACCCGCTCCCTCAAGAGACCCAGTACTTC. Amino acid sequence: CASSYPLPQETQYF.

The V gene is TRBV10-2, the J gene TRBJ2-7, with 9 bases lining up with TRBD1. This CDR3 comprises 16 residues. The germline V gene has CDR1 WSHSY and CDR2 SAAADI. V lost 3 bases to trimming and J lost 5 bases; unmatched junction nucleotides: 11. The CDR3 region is CASSDFGGQGFDEQYF. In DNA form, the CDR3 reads TGCGCCAGCAGTGACTTTGGGGGACAGGGCTTCGACGAGCAGTACTTC.